The TCR beta chain described here comes from a study of cytomegalovirus exposure and HLA in healthy donors. Across the study: From donors who were HLA-typed, an early data release held approximately 91 million unique TCRs.

Findings and caveats of the study: Some TCR beta chains (164 of them) were listed as cytomegalovirus-associated. Later genetic work tied a missense DCLRE1C variant to beta-chain V and J trimming.

The germline gives CDR1 KGHSH, CDR2 LQKENI. V lost 6 bases to trimming and J lost 3 bases; unmatched junction nucleotides: 6. CDR3 length: 14 amino acids. For this clone: What it recognizes is unknown.

PCR used 60 Vbeta primers and 13 Jbeta primers. Only in-frame clones appear in the TCRdb table, and some are missing; sequencing was by immunoSEQ multiplex PCR. The sample has hundreds of thousands of clones; 70% to 90% are singletons. Sample: PBMCs. The chain couples TRBV18 to TRBJ2-7; 9 nucleotides agree with TRBD1. The TCR comes from a young man in good health and CMV-seronegative. DNA of the CDR3: TGTGCCAGCTCGCCGACAGGGGGAAACTACGAGCAGTACTTC. Translation gives CASSPTGGNYEQYF.